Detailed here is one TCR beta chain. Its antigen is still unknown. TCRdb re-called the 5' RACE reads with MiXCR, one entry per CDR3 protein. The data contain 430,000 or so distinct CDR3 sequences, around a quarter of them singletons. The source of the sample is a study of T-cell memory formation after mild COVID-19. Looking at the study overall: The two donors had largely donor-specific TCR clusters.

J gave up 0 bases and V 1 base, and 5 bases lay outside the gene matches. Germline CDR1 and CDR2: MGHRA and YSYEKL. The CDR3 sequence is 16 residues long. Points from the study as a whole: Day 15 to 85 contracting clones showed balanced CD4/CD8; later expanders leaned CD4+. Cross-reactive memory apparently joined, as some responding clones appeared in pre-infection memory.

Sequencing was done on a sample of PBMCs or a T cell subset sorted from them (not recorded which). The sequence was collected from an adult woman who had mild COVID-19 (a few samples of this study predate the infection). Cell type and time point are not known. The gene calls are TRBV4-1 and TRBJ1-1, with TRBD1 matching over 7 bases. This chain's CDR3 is CASSQGVGTVNTEAFF. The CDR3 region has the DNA TGCGCCAGCAGCCAAGGCGTTGGGACAGTGAACACTGAAGCTTTCTTT.